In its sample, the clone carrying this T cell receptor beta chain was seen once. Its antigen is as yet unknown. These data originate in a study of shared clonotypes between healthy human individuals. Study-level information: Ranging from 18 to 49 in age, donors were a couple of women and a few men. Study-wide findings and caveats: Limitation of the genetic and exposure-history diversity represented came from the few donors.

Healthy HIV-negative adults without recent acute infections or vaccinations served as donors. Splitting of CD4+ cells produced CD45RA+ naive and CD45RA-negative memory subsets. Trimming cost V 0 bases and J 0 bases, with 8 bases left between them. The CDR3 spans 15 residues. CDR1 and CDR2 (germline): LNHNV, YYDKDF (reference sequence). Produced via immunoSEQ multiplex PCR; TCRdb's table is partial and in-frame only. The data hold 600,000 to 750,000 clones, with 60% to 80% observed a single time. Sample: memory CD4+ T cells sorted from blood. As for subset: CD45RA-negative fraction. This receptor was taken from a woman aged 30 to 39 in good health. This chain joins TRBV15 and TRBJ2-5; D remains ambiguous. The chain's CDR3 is CATSRDRSNQETQYF. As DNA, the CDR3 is TGTGCCACCAGCAGAGATAGGTCTAACCAAGAGACCCAGTACTTC.